This T cell receptor (beta chain) was captured by sequencing in a study of regulatory T cells in long-lasting Graves disease. Through Arm-PCR of CDR3 regions and iRepertoire HTBI primers, TCR beta libraries were built. A single record per CDR3 protein comes from TCRdb applying MiXCR to the multiplex PCR reads. This sample yields under 450,000 distinct CDR3 sequences, of which around 15% are seen a single time; 20% to 25% belongs to the top ten. CDR1 and CDR2 (germline): SGDLS, YYNGEE. Trimming removed 4 bases from V and 6 bases from J, with 8 bases in between. The CDR3 runs 13 residues. Time point given: newly diagnosed GD, antithyroid drugs for less than 3 months. PBMC RNA was the source of the TCR library. These data also featured in a second study, about T cells in Graves' hyperthyroidism and ophthalmopathy.

The sample in question was peripheral blood mononuclear cells (PBMCs), obtained at new diagnosis, from a patient treated with antithyroid drugs. The clonotype comes from a woman between 18 and 30 years old with Graves disease. The chain has TRBV9 and TRBJ1-6; no clear D. CDR3 nucleotides: TGTGCCAGCAGCCCAGCTCCTAATTCACCCCTCCACTTT. This translates into CASSPAPNSPLHF.